Shown below are 20 T cell receptor beta chains from a single sample sequenced in a study of PD-1 blockade in classical Hodgkin lymphoma. Assay used: immunoSEQ multiplex PCR; TCRdb lists only in-frame clones, some missing. The profile shows tens of thousands of clones, 77% of them singletons. Regarding time point: cycle 4 day 1 (C4D1), after more than 5 weeks of nivolumab. Each of the patients experienced relapse following autologous stem cell transplantation, and their brentuximab vedotin exposure differed. The sequencing used peripheral blood mononuclear cells (PBMCs), collected before the fourth cycle of nivolumab. All receptors derive from a human donor with classical Hodgkin lymphoma.

About this clone: At one of its ends the junction is not consistent with the germline gene, which may arise from a read error. The genes are TRBV5-1 and TRBJ2-1, with D tentatively TRBD1 (7 bases). The V gene's germline CDR1 is SGHRS and CDR2 YFSETQ. The CDR3 has 16 residues. Here the CDR3 reads CASSLGAGQLYNEQFF. In nucleotides, the CDR3 is TGCGCCAGCAGTTTGGGCGCGGGACAGCTCTACAATGAGCAGTTCTTC. The variable domain in full, completed from reference TRBV5-1 and TRBJ2-1, reads KAGVTQTPRYLIKTRGQQVTLSCSPISGHRSVSWYQQTPGQGLQFLFEYFSETQRNKGNFPGRFSGRQFSNSRSEMNVSTLELGDSALYLCASSLGAGQLYNEQFFGPGTRLTVL.

The sample holds one count of this clone. V usage is TRBV29-1 and J usage is TRBJ2-5, with 15 bases lining up with TRBD2. CDR3 length equals 14 residues. CDR1 SQVTM and CDR2 ANQGSEA come from the germline V gene. V lost 6 bases and J lost 5; bases outside the gene matches: 4. The CDR3 is CSVGLAGGLETQYF. Here the CDR3 DNA reads TGCAGCGTGGGACTAGCGGGGGGTTTGGAGACCCAGTACTTC.

The rearrangement uses TRBV6-6 and TRBJ2-3; D gene uncertain. The V gene lost 6 bases and the J gene lost 0 bases, with 13 bases spanning the gap. The CDR3 loop spans 15 amino acids. CDR1 and CDR2 from the germline V gene are MNHNY and SVGAGI (reference sequence). The CDR3: CASRTGRISTDTQYF. CDR3 coding DNA: TGTGCCAGCAGAACCGGACGGATAAGCACAGATACGCAGTATTTT.

The chain joins TRBV30 to TRBJ2-7; TRBD1 matches at 8 bases. V was clipped by 6 bases and J by 3 bases; unmatched bases: 7. The CDR3 covers 13 residues. The V gene's germline CDR1 is GTSNPN and CDR2 SVGIG (reference sequence). CDR3 bases: TGTGCCTGCCAAGACAGGGGTAACTACGAGCAGTACTTC. Translation gives CACQDRGNYEQYF.

This clone was seen more than once but under ten times. The gene calls are TRBV4-3 and TRBJ1-4; a weak D match, TRBD1 (5 bases). Germline values: CDR1 LGHNA, CDR2 YSLEER. Trimming removed 3 bases at V and 5 bases at J, with 10 bases between. There are 14 residues in the CDR3. CDR3 in DNA: TGCGCCAGCAGCCATGGGGGGTCCAATGAAAAACTGTTTTTT. As protein: CASSHGGSNEKLFF.

The V call is TRBV7-2, the J call TRBJ2-7; D ambiguous. CDR3 length: 15 residues. CDR1 and CDR2 from the germline V gene are SGHTA and FQGNSA. V lost 1 base to trimming and J lost 4 bases, with 14 bases between them. CDR3 sequence (DNA): TGTGCCAGCAGCTTAGGGGTTAGCCCCAGGTACGAGCAGTACTTC. Protein product: CASSLGVSPRYEQYF.

The CDR3 bases are TGCAGCGTTGAAGACTCGGAGGGACAGGGCCCCTACAATGAGCAGTTCTTC. This codes for CSVEDSEGQGPYNEQFF. This chain joins TRBV29-1 and TRBJ2-1, with 9 bases fitting TRBD1. The CDR3 has 17 amino acids. Germline values: CDR1 SQVTM, CDR2 ANQGSEA. Trimming removed 0 bases from V and 2 bases from J; junction bases left unmatched: 8.

The chain is built from TRBV5-1 and TRBJ2-5; 10 bases match TRBD2. The CDR3 has 15 residues. The V gene's germline CDR1 is SGHRS and CDR2 YFSETQ. V lost 0 bases, J lost 3 bases, and 2 bases stayed unmatched. The chain's CDR3 is CASSLVLAGEETQYF. In DNA form, the CDR3 reads TGCGCCAGCAGCTTGGTTCTAGCGGGGGAAGAGACCCAGTACTTC. Full variable domain (outside the CDR3, taken from reference TRBV5-1 and TRBJ2-5): KAGVTQTPRYLIKTRGQQVTLSCSPISGHRSVSWYQQTPGQGLQFLFEYFSETQRNKGNFPGRFSGRQFSNSRSEMNVSTLELGDSALYLCASSLVLAGEETQYFGPGTRLLVL.

The chain carries TRBV28 and TRBJ1-2; TRBD1 might be the D (6 bases). The CDR3 is 13 amino acids. V gave up 6 bases and J gave up 4 bases, with 12 bases separating them. Germline V gene sequence: CDR1 MDHEN, CDR2 SYDVKM. The DNA for the CDR3 is TGTGCCAGCAGGGTTACAGGGACCTATGGCTACACCTTC. Protein product: CASRVTGTYGYTF.

The chain has TRBV18 and TRBJ1-6; no reliable D call. The CDR3 loop spans 14 amino acids. V was clipped by 0 bases and J by 8 bases, with 8 bases between them. Germline CDR1 and CDR2: KGHSH and LQKENI. CDR3 DNA sequence: TGTGCCAGCTCACCACCTGGTCAGTATTCACCCCTCCACTTT. Translation gives CASSPPGQYSPLHF.

The chain joins TRBV7-9 to TRBJ1-1; no clear D. Germline CDR1 is SEHNR and CDR2 is FQNEAQ (reference sequence). V dropped 5 bases and J dropped 5 bases, with 12 bases sitting between them. The CDR3 totals 13 residues. CDR3 sequence: CASSPGEQTEAFF. The CDR3 DNA sequence: TGTGCCAGCAGCCCCGGGGAACAGACTGAAGCTTTCTTT.

This chain uses TRBV6-1 with TRBJ2-3, with 7 bases matching TRBD1. Germline values: CDR1 MNHNS, CDR2 SASEGT. V shed 4 bases and J 1 base; nucleotides not matched to a gene: 2. The CDR3 consists of 14 residues. The CDR3 sequence is CASSVGTGTDTQYF. CDR3 coding DNA: TGTGCCAGCAGTGTGGGGACAGGCACAGATACGCAGTATTTT.

This clone occurred a few times. V is TRBV4-3 and J is TRBJ1-1; no reliable D call. Germline CDR1 reads LGHNA; CDR2 reads YSLEER. The V and J ends lost 4 bases and 7 bases respectively, with 22 bases between them. The CDR3 contains 16 residues. CDR3: CASSPHEDSHPFEAFF. The CDR3, as DNA: TGCGCCAGCAGCCCCCACGAGGACTCACACCCCTTTGAAGCTTTCTTT.

The chain links TRBV7-2 to TRBJ2-3; D may match TRBD1 or TRBD2 (5 bases each). The V end was cut by 3 bases, the J end by 2 bases, with 18 bases between. The V gene's germline CDR1 is SGHTA and CDR2 FQGNSA. The CDR3 runs 17 residues. CDR3 coding DNA: TGTGCCAGCAGCTTGGGGGACCCCAGGTACCCCACAGATACGCAGTATTTT. Encoded protein: CASSLGDPRYPTDTQYF.

This clone appeared once. The rearrangement links TRBV5-1 to TRBJ2-5, with no clear D. The V end was cut by 5 bases, the J end by 3 bases, with 14 bases between. CDR1 is SGHRS and CDR2 is YFSETQ in the germline V gene. CDR3 length: 14 amino acids. CDR3 nucleotides: TGCGCCAGCAGGGCAGGTCTGGGCAAAGAGACCCAGTACTTC. Protein product: CASRAGLGKETQYF.

The rearrangement links TRBV5-4 to TRBJ2-2; D remains unclear. Trimming stripped 2 bases from V and 6 bases from J, with 8 bases between. Germline V gene lookup returns CDR1 SGHNT and CDR2 YYREEE (reference sequence). The CDR3 runs to 13 residues. CDR3 in amino acids: CASSLWLSGELFF. DNA of the CDR3: TGTGCCAGCAGCTTATGGTTGTCCGGGGAGCTGTTTTTT.

This chain uses TRBV6-5 with TRBJ1-1; D gene uncertain. The V end was cut by 5 bases, the J end by 0 bases, with 13 bases between. Germline CDR1 reads MNHEY; CDR2 reads SVGAGI. The length of the CDR3 is 15 residues. The DNA of the CDR3 is TGTGCCAGCAGTACCATTGACGGACTGAACACTGAAGCTTTCTTT. It specifies CASSTIDGLNTEAFF.

The V and J genes are TRBV6-6 and TRBJ2-3; unclear D gene. CDR1 and CDR2 from the germline V gene are MNHNY and SVGAGI (reference sequence). The ends were cut back, 0 bases at V and 6 bases at J, with 7 bases in the middle. The CDR3 length is 13 residues. CDR3 in DNA: TGTGCCAGCAGTTACTCCTTGGGGGATACGCAGTATTTT. This sequence encodes CASSYSLGDTQYF.

This chain joins TRBV27 and TRBJ2-2, with TRBD2 identical over 9 bases. Germline V gene lookup returns CDR1 MNHEY and CDR2 SMNVEV (reference sequence). V lost 4 bases, J lost 5 bases, and 11 bases stayed unmatched. The CDR3 covers 17 residues. The CDR3 protein is CASSSPLRGGSTGELFF. CDR3 DNA sequence: TGTGCCAGCAGTTCCCCCTTGCGGGGGGGGAGTACCGGGGAGCTGTTTTTT.

V usage is TRBV5-1 and J usage is TRBJ1-6; possibly TRBD1 for D (5 bases). The CDR3 consists of 15 residues. V was shortened by 0 bases and J by 7 bases, with 11 bases between the two germline ends. Germline CDR1 SGHRS, CDR2 YFSETQ. The CDR3 region has the DNA TGCGCCAGCAGCTTGGCCGTCTCAGGGAATTCACCCCTCCACTTT. Its translation is CASSLAVSGNSPLHF.